What follows are 18 T cell receptor beta chains derived from one specimen sequenced in a study of tumor and adjacent non-tumor tissue in lung cancer. RNA was extracted from bulk tissue without any cell sorting. A modified ARM-PCR protocol with three rounds of nested PCR amplified TCRbeta. TCRdb used MiXCR to reprocess the multiplex PCR reads, holding one entry per CDR3 protein. This table has approximately 76,000 distinct CDR3 sequences, 55% to 70% appearing once. The sequenced sample consisted of lung tumor tissue. The receptors derive from a woman aged 70-85 years with non-small cell lung cancer.

Concerning this clonotype: A read error may account for a junction end that differs from germline. The genes are TRBV10-3 and TRBJ1-3, with a possible D match to TRBD1 (5 bases). Germline loops: CDR1 ENHRY, CDR2 SYGVKD. The length of the CDR3 is 17 residues. CDR3 DNA sequence: TGTGTCATCAATCAGTCCCAGGGAAAAGGGTCTGGAAACACCATATATTTT. It is translated as CVINQSQGKGSGNTIYF.

Turning to this clonotype: The junction shows a germline mismatch at one end, possibly a read error. The chain employs TRBV4-1 and TRBJ2-1, with D hard to call. There are 16 residues in the CDR3. Per the germline V gene, CDR1 is MGHRA and CDR2 is YSYEKL. CDR3 sequence: CASSLHASGHYNEQLF. CDR3 DNA sequence: TGCGCCAGCAGCCTTCACGCTAGTGGCCACTACAATGAGCAGCTCTTC.

This clonotype was observed a handful of times. The rearrangement links TRBV6-6 to TRBJ1-5; TRBD1 matches at 10 bases. The V gene's germline CDR1 is MNHNY and CDR2 SVGAGI (reference sequence). There are 17 residues in the CDR3. Trimming took 7 bases from V and 5 from J; bases not matched to a gene: 14. CDR3 nucleotide sequence: TGTGCCAGCACGAGTGACAGGGGGCGTTTGGGCTATCAGCCCCAGCATTTT. This sequence encodes CASTSDRGRLGYQPQHF.

This clonotype was seen at least ten times. The V call is TRBV5-1, the J call TRBJ2-1, with 10 bases fitting TRBD2. This CDR3 is built from 14 residues. Germline V gene lookup returns CDR1 SGHRS and CDR2 YFSETQ. J was trimmed by 15 bases and V by 0 bases; bases with no gene match: 9. The chain's CDR3 is CASSLGLAGEGWFF. For the CDR3, the DNA is TGCGCCAGCAGCTTGGGTCTAGCGGGAGAGGGTTGGTTCTTC.

As regards this clonotype: A much larger clone is a single base away; this may be a read error. J is TRBJ2-7 and V is TRBV28; tentative D call: TRBD1 (6 bases). The CDR3 length is 14 residues. The V gene lost 10 bases and the J gene lost 6 bases, with 22 bases spanning the gap. CDR1 and CDR2 (germline): MDHEN, SYDVKM. The CDR3 coding sequence is TGTGCCAACAGCTCCACAGGGCCCCGATCCGAGCAGTACTTC. This gives the protein CANSSTGPRSEQYF.

This clonotype came up a few times. At one of its ends the junction is not consistent with the germline gene, which may arise from a read error. The rearrangement uses TRBV7-8 and TRBJ2-7; TRBD2 matches at 15 bases. The germline gives CDR1 SGHVS, CDR2 FQNEAQ. This CDR3 has 15 residues. For the CDR3, the DNA is TGTGCCAGCAGCTTAGAATGGACTAGCGGGAGGGCCACGTTCTTC. Protein sequence: CASSLEWTSGRATFF.

Ten or more counts support this clonotype. CDR3 sequence reads: CASSFSEKEQYF. The CDR3 DNA is TGTGCCAGCAGTTTCTCAGAAAAAGAGCAGTACTTC. The chain joins TRBV28 to TRBJ2-7; D remains unclear. The germline V and J ends were trimmed by 3 bases and 7 bases, with 10 bases remaining between them. Germline CDR1 is MDHEN and CDR2 is SYDVKM. CDR3 length equals 12 residues.

The gene calls are TRBV10-1 and TRBJ2-3; D ambiguous. The J call may be in error: the DNA end matches TRBJ1-5 better. The CDR3 loop spans 11 amino acids. Germline V gene sequence: CDR1 WNHNN, CDR2 SYGVQD (reference sequence). The CDR3 DNA reads as TGCGCCAGCGGACTGGGAGATACGCAGCATTTT. Its translation is CASGLGDTQHF.

Regarding this clonotype: It may be a read error: a sequence one base away is much more abundant. This chain joins TRBV20-1 and TRBJ1-5, with a possible D match to TRBD1 (6 bases). Germline CDR1 DFQATT, CDR2 SNEGSKA (reference sequence). Trimming left V 6 bases short and J 6 bases short, with 15 bases between. CDR3 length: 13 residues. CDR3 sequence (DNA): TGCAGTGCGAGGTTGGGGGCCTGTCAGCCCCAGCATTTT. Its translation is CSARLGACQPQHF.

Remarks on this clonotype: Since no conserved phenylalanine or tryptophan closes the CDR3, a read error is the likely cause. In nucleotides, the CDR3 is TGCGCCAGCAGTGAGAGGATGAACACCGGGGGGCTGTTTCTT. Translating gives CASSERMNTGGLFL. V usage is TRBV10-1 and J usage is TRBJ2-2; possibly TRBD2 for D (6 bases). The germline CDR1 and CDR2 sequences are WNHNN and SYGVQD (reference sequence). CDR3 length: 14 amino acids.

For this clonotype: At one end, the junction sequence differs from germline, possibly due to a read error. The rearrangement uses TRBV4-2 and TRBJ2-2; possible D gene TRBD2, 6 bases. The CDR3 spans 16 residues. Germline V gene data show CDR1 as LGHNA and CDR2 as YNFKEQ. The CDR3 sequence: CASSRPSVLGSGKLFF. CDR3 DNA sequence: TGTGCCAGCAGCCGCCCTAGCGTCCTAGGCTCCGGGAAGCTGTTTTTT.

About this clonotype itself: A read error may account for a junction end that differs from germline. V usage is TRBV20-1 and J usage is TRBJ2-7; 9 bases agree with TRBD2. Germline values: CDR1 DFQATT, CDR2 SNEGSKA (reference sequence). CDR3 length: 15 residues. CDR3 loop: CNARDGTSGQYEQYF. CDR3 coding DNA: TGCAATGCTAGAGATGGAACTAGCGGGCAGTACGAGCAGTACTTC.

V is TRBV28 and J is TRBJ2-3; D is uncertain. The end of the DNA fits TRBJ1-5 better, so the J call may be wrong. Germline V lookup: CDR1 MDHEN, CDR2 SYDVKM. The CDR3 contains 17 residues. This CDR3 reads CASSSLTGGSPSDTQHF. CDR3 bases: TGTGCCAGCAGTTCTTTAACGGGAGGGTCCCCTTCAGATACGCAGCATTTT.

Of note for this clonotype: It is likely a read error, because the conserved phenylalanine at the end of the CDR3 is missing. The chain couples TRBV7-8 to TRBJ1-5; 7 bases agree with TRBD1. J was trimmed by 5 bases and V by 8 bases; bases with no gene match: 6. CDR3 length equals 13 residues. CDR1 and CDR2 from the germline V gene are SGHVS and FQNEAQ. CDR3 sequence (DNA): TGTGCCAGCTCTGAAGGGGGCTATCAGCCCCAGCATTAT. Protein: CASSEGGYQPQHY.

As regards this clonotype: Without the conserved terminal phenylalanine or tryptophan, this CDR3 likely stems from a read error. The chain carries TRBV6-5 and TRBJ1-4; the match to TRBD1 covers 10 bases. Germline loops: CDR1 MNHEY, CDR2 SVGAGI. This CDR3 is 14 amino acids long. The ends lost 6 bases at V and 3 bases at J; junction bases unmatched: 1. In DNA form, the CDR3 reads TGTGCCAGCAGCGGGACAGGGGCTAATGAAAAACTGTTTGTT. It codes for CASSGTGANEKLFV.

Only a few counts were recorded for this clonotype. A much larger clone lies one base from this, so it may be a read error. The genes are TRBV11-2 and TRBJ2-1, with TRBD1 matching 7 bases. Germline assignment: CDR1 SGHAT and CDR2 FQNNGV. CDR3 length equals 15 residues. The CDR3 here is CASSLGQGSYNKQFF. DNA for the CDR3: TGTGCCAGCAGCTTAGGACAGGGCTCCTACAATAAGCAGTTCTTC.

For this clonotype: A junction end diverges from the germline sequence, so it may reflect a read error. V is TRBV6-5 and J is TRBJ1-1, with TRBD1 matching 7 bases. This CDR3 is built from 15 residues. Germline lookup yields CDR1 MNHEY and CDR2 SVGAGI. The CDR3 here is CAGSSFTKQGPETFF. The CDR3 bases are TGTGCCGGCAGTTCCTTCACAAAACAGGGGCCTGAAACTTTCTTT.

Points on this clonotype: Given a much more abundant clone one base away, this may be a read error. The chain combines TRBV12-3 or TRBV12-4 with TRBJ1-1; tentative D call: TRBD1 (6 bases). The CDR3 contains 13 residues. The chain's CDR3 is CVSWNQGPGEAFF. For the CDR3, the DNA is TGTGTCAGCTGGAACCAGGGGCCTGGGGAAGCTTTCTTT.